A selection of T cell receptor beta chains follows, all from one sample in a study of radiotherapy plus CTLA-4 blockade in lung cancer. The assay was immunoSEQ multiplex PCR, and TCRdb's table has in-frame clones only and misses some. The table lists 81,000 or so clones, approximately 80% of them singletons. This specimen was peripheral blood, taken from a patient treated with radiotherapy plus ipilimumab. Source of these receptors: a human donor with non-small cell lung cancer that progressed on radiotherapy plus ipilimumab. Each CDR3 is given with its conserved first and last residue. A D gene is named only where the DNA matches it firmly. Some rows mark clone size as missing; the rest say once, few, many or name a class of expanded clone.

TRBJ1-6 . TRBV19 . TGTGCCAGTAGTATTCCCAATTCACCCCTCCACTTT CASSIPNSPLHF
TRBJ2-7 . TRBV7-6 . TGTGCCAGCAGCTTAGCAGGGGACATCTACGAGCAGTACTTC CASSLAGDIYEQYF
TRBJ1-2 . TRBV4-1 . TGCGCCAGCAGCCACCGAACACCTAACTATGGCTACACCTTC CASSHRTPNYGYTF
TRBJ1-2 . TRBV7-2 . TGTGCCAGCGTGATGAGGGGAGTCCTTTATGGCTACACCTTC CASVMRGVLYGYTF
TRBJ1-2 . TRBV7-9 . TGTGCCAGCAGCTTAGGGGTCCGCGGGAATGATGGCTACACCTTC CASSLGVRGNDGYTF
TRBJ2-2 TRBD2 TRBV4-3 . TGCGCCAGCAGCCTTTTCCACGCCGGGACTAGCGGGAGTTCGAACACCGGGGAGCTGTTTTTT CASSLFHAGTSGSSNTGELFF
TRBJ1-1 . TRBV6-1 . TGTGCCAGCAGTGATGCCGCTGGGGGGCACACTGAAGCTTTCTTT CASSDAAGGHTEAFF
TRBJ2-4 TRBD1 TRBV4-2 . TGTGCCAGCAGCCCAACGGGACAGGGGGACTTGACGGCCAAAAACATTCAGTACTTC CASSPTGQGDLTAKNIQYF
TRBJ2-3 TRBD2 TRBV18 . TGTGCCAGCTCATCTAAGCCTCGGGGGGGCACAGATACGCAGTATTTT CASSSKPRGGTDTQYF
TRBJ1-1 . TRBV29-1 . TGCAGCGTATACGACAGGCGTATGAACACTGAAGCTTTCTTT CSVYDRRMNTEAFF
TRBJ2-7 . TRBV28 . TGTGCCAGCAGTTACGGACACCTCTACGAGCAGTACTTC CASSYGHLYEQYF
TRBJ1-5 . TRBV7-2 few TGTGCCAGCAGCCCCATGGGGGGCAATCAGCCCCAGCATTTT CASSPMGGNQPQHF
TRBJ2-1 . TRBV19 . TGTGCCAGTAGACGGCAGCGGGACACAGACCTACTCTTC CASRRQRDTDLLF
TRBJ2-7 TRBD1 TRBV7-6 . TGTGCCAGCAGCTTAGCGGGTTACGTCGGGACAGGGGCCTACGAGCAGTACTTC CASSLAGYVGTGAYEQYF
TRBJ2-5 . TRBV30 . TGTGCCTGGAGTGTAGGTGGATCACAAGAGACCCAGTACTTC CAWSVGGSQETQYF
TRBJ1-6 . TRBV4-3 . TGCGCCAGCAGCCAAGATACCAGGGTTATCGGTTCACCCCTCCACTTT CASSQDTRVIGSPLHF
TRBJ2-3 . TRBV19 once TGTGCCAGTAAATCGACAGCGAGCACAGATACGCAGTATTTT CASKSTASTDTQYF
TRBJ2-2 . TRBV6-1 . TGTGCCAGTCTCCTTTGGGGATCCGGGGAGCTGTTTTTT CASLLWGSGELFF
TRBJ2-7 TRBD1 TRBV7-9 . TGTGCCAGCAGCTCGGACAGGGACTCCTACGAGCAGTACTTC CASSSDRDSYEQYF
TRBJ1-5 . TRBV6-1 . TGTGCCAGCAGTGAAACCTCCAGGGCCCAGCATTTT CASSETSRAQHF
TRBJ2-5 TRBD2 TRBV9 . TGTGCCAGCAGCGTAGGTGGGACTAGCGGACAAGAGACCCAGTACTTC CASSVGGTSGQETQYF
TRBJ1-5 TRBD1 TRBV19 . TGTGCCAGTAGTATCCTGACAGGGTCGAGGATATATAGCAATCAGCCCCAGCATTTT CASSILTGSRIYSNQPQHF
TRBJ2-3 . TRBV7-6 . TGTGCCAGCAGCTTAGAGGGGGGAATCACAGATACGCAGTATTTT CASSLEGGITDTQYF
TRBJ2-3 TRBD2 TRBV2 few TGTGCCAACCCTAGCGGGGGACTTCGCACAGATACGCAGTATTTT CANPSGGLRTDTQYF
TRBJ2-3 . TRBV27 . TGTGCCAGCAGTCTTTTAGGAGATACGCAGTATTTT CASSLLGDTQYF
TRBJ1-2 . TRBV15 . TGTGCCACCAGCAGAGGAAGGGATAACTATGGCTACACCTTC CATSRGRDNYGYTF
TRBJ1-1 . TRBV4-2 . . CASILDDGNTEAFF
TRBJ2-3 . TRBV4-3 . TGCGCCAGCAGCCCGGGGAAGACAGATACGCAGTATTTT CASSPGKTDTQYF
TRBJ1-6 . TRBV5-1 . TGCGCCAGCACACAGACAGGTCCTAATTCACCCCTCCACTTT CASTQTGPNSPLHF
TRBJ1-5 . TRBV7-8 once TGTGCCAGCAGGGGTGGGACGGAATTGGATCAGCCCCAGCATTTT CASRGGTELDQPQHF
TRBJ2-7 TRBD1 TRBV7-8 . TGTGCCAGCAGCTTGGGGACAGGGACCCACGAGCAGTACTTC CASSLGTGTHEQYF
TRBJ2-1 TRBD2 TRBV27 . TGTGCCAGCTGCATAGCGGGGAGCTACAATGAGCAGTTCTTC CASCIAGSYNEQFF
TRBJ1-1 . TRBV19 . TGTGCCAGTAGTGAGTATGCGTTGAACACTGAAGCTTTCTTT CASSEYALNTEAFF
TRBJ2-7 . TRBV7-8 . TGTGCCAGCAGCCTGTACAACGAGCAGTACTTC CASSLYNEQYF
TRBJ1-2 . TRBV4-1 once TGCGCCAGCAGCCAAGATCGGCTAGACTATGGCTACACCTTC CASSQDRLDYGYTF
TRBJ2-1 . TRBV27 . TGTGCCAGCAGTATAGCGTCTTACAATGAGCAGTTCTTC CASSIASYNEQFF
TRBJ2-5 . TRBV20-1 . TGCAGTGCTACCGAGGAGACCCAGTACTTC CSATEETQYF
TRBJ1-6 . TRBV5-5 once TGTGCCAGCAGCTTGTTAAGCTCCTATAATTCACCCCTCCACTTT CASSLLSSYNSPLHF
TRBJ2-1 . TRBV18 . TGTGCCAGCTCATCGCGGGACAGCTACTACAATGAGCAGTTCTTC CASSSRDSYYNEQFF
TRBJ1-6 . TRBV27 . TGTGCCAGCGCCCGAGGCGGGACCCGAGGTTCACCCCTCCACTTT CASARGGTRGSPLHF
TRBJ1-6 . TRBV28 . TGTGCCAGCAGTTTAATCCGGGGTGGATCACCCCTCCACTTT CASSLIRGGSPLHF
TRBJ1-3 TRBD1 TRBV6-1 . TGTGCCAGCAGTGTTAGACAGGGGTCCATATATTTT CASSVRQGSIYF
TRBJ2-3 TRBD2 TRBV7-2 few TGTGCCAGCAGCTTAGTAGTGACTAGCGGAGATACGCAGTATTTT CASSLVVTSGDTQYF
TRBJ2-7 . TRBV20-1 . TGCAGTGCTAGTTCCGGGCGCGAGCAGTACTTC CSASSGREQYF